The clone carrying this T cell receptor beta chain appeared many times. The antigen remains undetermined. A lack of ophthalmopathy progression within 18 months defined stable Graves' hyperthyroidism. About 10 ml of fresh peripheral blood supplied the PBMCs. Unmatched junction bases numbered 9, after V lost 6 bases and J lost 7 bases. The CDR3 spans 14 residues. This sample was taken from a study of T cells in Graves' hyperthyroidism and ophthalmopathy. The study, taken as a whole, reports: The model anticipated ophthalmopathy a median about six months pre-onset. A 13 V-J model separated ophthalmopathy from stable hyperthyroidism.

Amplification targeted TCR beta CDR3 regions from RNA transcripts. The HTBI primer set served for first-round RT-PCR of the TCR CDR3. One entry per CDR3 protein results from TCRdb running MiXCR on the multiplex PCR reads. Of roughly 420,000 distinct CDR3 sequences listed, 15% to 19% are singletons. Material: blood. This rearrangement joins TRBV12-3 or TRBV12-4 to TRBJ2-1; TRBD1 matches at 7 bases. The receptor was isolated from a young woman with Graves' hyperthyroidism. The CDR3 DNA reads as TGTGCCAGCAGCAGGACAGGTTCCGGGAATGAGCAGTTCTTC. Translation gives CASSRTGSGNEQFF.